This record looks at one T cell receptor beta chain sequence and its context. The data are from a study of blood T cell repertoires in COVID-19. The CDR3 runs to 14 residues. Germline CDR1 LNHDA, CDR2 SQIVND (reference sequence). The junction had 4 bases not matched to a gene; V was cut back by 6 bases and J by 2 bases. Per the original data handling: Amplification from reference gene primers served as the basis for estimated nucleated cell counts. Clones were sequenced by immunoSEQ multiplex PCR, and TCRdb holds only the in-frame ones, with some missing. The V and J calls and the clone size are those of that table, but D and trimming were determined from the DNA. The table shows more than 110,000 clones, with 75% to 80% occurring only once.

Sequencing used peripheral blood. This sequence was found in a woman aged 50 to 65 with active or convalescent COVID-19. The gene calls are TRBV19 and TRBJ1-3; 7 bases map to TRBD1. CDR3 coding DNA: TGTGCCAGTAGAAACAGGGGCACTGGAAACACCATATATTTT. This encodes CASRNRGTGNTIYF. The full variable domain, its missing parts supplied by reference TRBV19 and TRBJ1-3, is DGGITQSPKYLFRKEGQNVTLSCEQNLNHDAMYWYRQDPGQGLRLIYYSQIVNDFQKGDIAEGYSVSREKKESFPLTVTSAQKNPTAFYLCASRNRGTGNTIYFGEGSWLTVV.